This TCR beta chain was sequenced in a study of cytomegalovirus exposure and HLA in healthy donors. Between the trimmed V and J ends, which lost 4 bases and 1 base, there was a span of 10 bases. The V gene's germline CDR1 is MNHNS and CDR2 SASEGT. The CDR3 covers 14 residues. Generated by immunoSEQ multiplex PCR, the TCRdb table keeps only in-frame clones and is missing some. The sample has about 130,000 clones, 75% to 90% seen once; the top ten hold over 5%. This clone appeared a single time. Its cognate antigen is unknown. Study-wide results and caveats: Diagnosis of cytomegalovirus status made by the classifier reportedly showed high specificity and sensitivity. Clusters of TCRs from the first cohort tended to co-occur in the roughly 120 validation repertoires (as a later analysis found).

V and J are TRBV6-1 and TRBJ1-2, with no clear D. The source of this sequence is a woman aged 30 to 39 in good health and CMV-seropositive. Sequenced sample: PBMCs. Written as DNA, the CDR3 is TGTGCCAGCAGTGTACCCTCGGGTAACTATGGCTACACCTTC. It specifies CASSVPSGNYGYTF.